The 18 T cell receptor beta chains reported below all come from one sample, sequenced in a study of blood T cells in healthy people across ages. A second PCR, run for about 7 to 11 cycles, used a sample-barcoded 5' primer plus a J-beta primer mix. TCRdb used MiXCR to reprocess the 5' RACE reads, holding one entry per CDR3 protein. The sample contains around 1,600,000 distinct CDR3 sequences, roughly 43% of which appear only once. Sequences were obtained from blood. The receptors were sampled from a woman between 18 and 29 years old in good health.

The rearrangement links TRBV12-3 or TRBV12-4 to TRBJ2-1; D call uncertain. V lost 3 bases and J 2 bases, leaving 8 bases between the germline ends. The CDR3 spans 14 residues. CDR3 nucleotide sequence: TGTGCCAGCAGTTTTTTCACGGCCTACAATGAGCAGTTCTTC. Its translation is CASSFFTAYNEQFF.

The chain has TRBV6-2 or TRBV6-3 and TRBJ2-4; D remains ambiguous. In germline, CDR1 is MNHEY, CDR2 SVGEGT. The length of the CDR3 is 13 residues. Trimming took 5 bases from V and 5 from J, leaving 10 bases between them. The CDR3 region is CASSLFSENIQYF. The CDR3 DNA reads as TGTGCCAGCAGTCTTTTTTCGGAAAACATTCAGTACTTC.

This clonotype has more than one count but fewer than ten. This chain connects TRBV2 to TRBJ2-1, with 9 bases matching TRBD1. CDR1 SNHLY and CDR2 FYNNEI come from the germline V gene. This CDR3 region has 13 residues. V gave up 8 bases and J gave up 7 bases; unmatched junction bases: 6. The CDR3 region has the DNA TGTGCCAGCCGCCGGGACAGGGTAAATGAGCAGTTCTTC. Protein sequence: CASRRDRVNEQFF.

This clonotype was found many times. The chain recombines TRBV14 with TRBJ1-4; D ambiguous. This CDR3 has 15 amino acids. CDR1 and CDR2 from the germline V gene are SGHDN and FVKESK. V was cut by 0 bases and J by 1 base, with 6 bases left in between. In DNA form, the CDR3 reads TGTGCCAGCAGCCAAGATCTCGGAACTAATGAAAAACTGTTTTTT. It translates to CASSQDLGTNEKLFF.

The rearrangement uses TRBV6-1 and TRBJ2-3; D uncertain. The germline V gene encodes CDR1 MNHNS and CDR2 SASEGT. V lost 7 bases and J 0 bases, leaving 29 bases between the germline ends. The length of the CDR3 is 20 residues. The CDR3 DNA reads as TGTGCCAGCACTCTAACGGTGGAAACGATTTTAGCACAGAGCACAGATACGCAGTATTTT. Its protein product is CASTLTVETILAQSTDTQYF.

V is TRBV10-3 and J is TRBJ1-1; 9 bases are a match to TRBD1. Trimming at V came to 7 bases and at J to 4 bases, leaving 7 bases not matched to a gene. Germline V gene data show CDR1 as ENHRY and CDR2 as SYGVKD. This CDR3 spans 14 amino acids. The CDR3: CAIKLGQGGTEAFF. As DNA, the CDR3 is TGTGCCATCAAGCTGGGACAGGGAGGCACTGAAGCTTTCTTT.

A few counts support this clonotype. The chain employs TRBV20-1 and TRBJ2-3; 12 bases match TRBD2. After removal of 3 bases from V and 0 bases from J, the junction contained 10 bases not matched to a gene. From germline, CDR1 is DFQATT and CDR2 SNEGSKA (reference sequence). There are 18 residues in the CDR3. The CDR3 coding sequence is TGCAGTGCTAGCGGGACTAGCGGGCCCTTCCCTAGCACAGATACGCAGTATTTT. Its protein product is CSASGTSGPFPSTDTQYF.

This clonotype has a count of ten or more. The chain has TRBV24-1 and TRBJ2-1, with D unclear. This CDR3 comprises 12 residues. Trimming shortened V by 4 bases and J by 4 bases, and 4 bases separated the two germline ends. Germline CDR1 KGHDR, CDR2 SFDVKD. The CDR3 loop is CATSDLYNEQFF. The CDR3 DNA reads as TGTGCCACCAGTGACCTGTACAATGAGCAGTTCTTC.

The rearrangement uses TRBV4-2 and TRBJ2-3; D is possibly TRBD1 (6 bases). V shed 0 bases and J shed 7 bases, with 14 bases lying between them. The CDR3 totals 15 residues. The germline V gene has CDR1 LGHNA and CDR2 YNFKEQ. CDR3: CASSQDGPGVYTQYF. CDR3 sequence (DNA): TGTGCCAGCAGCCAAGATGGGCCAGGGGTATATACGCAGTATTTT.

The V call is TRBV7-8, the J call TRBJ1-1; D is undetermined. Germline-derived CDR1 and CDR2 are SGHVS and FQNEAQ. Trimming took off 4 bases at V and 6 bases at J, with 6 bases between the two ends. The CDR3 sequence is 11 residues long. The CDR3 DNA reads as TGTGCCAGCAGCTCCGATGCTGAAGCTTTCTTT. Amino acids: CASSSDAEAFF.

This clonotype has just a few counts. The genes are TRBV12-3 or TRBV12-4 and TRBJ1-2, with TRBD1 matching 9 bases. This CDR3 region has 14 residues. Losses at the gene ends were 7 bases for V and 6 bases for J; bases not matched to a gene: 9. The CDR3 sequence: CASTFVGTGHGYTF. The CDR3 bases are TGTGCCAGCACATTTGTCGGGACAGGGCATGGCTACACCTTC.

Comments on this clonotype: Germline and junction disagree at one end, which may indicate a read error. The chain combines TRBV20-1 with TRBJ2-1; D not certain. This CDR3 has 15 amino acids. Per germline, CDR1 DFQATT and CDR2 SNEGSKA (reference sequence). For the CDR3, the DNA is TGCAGTGCTAGAGGTGCGGTCTACTTCTACACTGAGCAGTTCTTC. Its protein product is CSARGAVYFYTEQFF.

The chain links TRBV29-1 to TRBJ1-1; a possible D gene is TRBD1 (6 bases). Trimming pared 6 bases from V and 8 bases from J, leaving 10 bases between. Germline V gene lookup returns CDR1 SQVTM and CDR2 ANQGSEA. The CDR3 totals 10 residues. This CDR3 reads CSVRDIEAFF. The CDR3 DNA follows: TGCAGCGTAAGGGACATAGAAGCTTTCTTT.

The chain joins TRBV20-1 to TRBJ1-5; no clear D gene. V lost 3 bases, J lost 3 bases, and 6 bases lay in between. The CDR3 has 12 residues. Germline V gene lookup returns CDR1 DFQATT and CDR2 SNEGSKA (reference sequence). DNA for the CDR3: TGCAGTGCTAGCCGGGACAATCAGCCCCAGCATTTT. Its protein is CSASRDNQPQHF.

The CDR3, as DNA: TGTGCCAGCAGCGTATCGGTTTCGGGCAGGAAGAGCACTGAAGCTTTCTTT. Its translation: CASSVSVSGRKSTEAFF. V gene TRBV9 combines with J gene TRBJ1-1; D is undetermined. The V end was cut by 1 base, the J end by 4 bases, with 20 bases between. The CDR3 is 17 residues long. Germline CDR1 is SGDLS and CDR2 is YYNGEE.

Notes on this clonotype: A junction end diverges from the germline sequence, so it may reflect a read error. The V call is TRBV5-1, the J call TRBJ2-7; D not certain. The CDR3 spans 15 residues. Germline-derived CDR1 and CDR2 are SGHRS and YFSETQ. The CDR3 DNA is TGCGCCAGCAGCTTGGATCCAGGAGCAAGGTACGAGCAGTGCTTC. It specifies CASSLDPGARYEQCF.

This clonotype was detected only a few times. V gene TRBV6-5 combines with J gene TRBJ2-1, with TRBD2 identical over 7 bases. Per the germline V gene, CDR1 is MNHEY and CDR2 is SVGAGI. The CDR3 runs to 13 residues. V was pared by 7 bases and J by 6 bases, with 6 bases of the junction left unmatched. The CDR3 region is CASTPPGGNEQFF. The CDR3 DNA follows: TGTGCCAGCACCCCCCCGGGAGGCAATGAGCAGTTCTTC.

This clonotype was observed a handful of times. V usage is TRBV20-1 and J usage is TRBJ2-1, with D perhaps matching TRBD2 (5 bases). The V and J ends lost 6 bases and 1 base respectively, with 13 bases between them. This CDR3 is 14 amino acids long. CDR1 DFQATT and CDR2 SNEGSKA come from the germline V gene (reference sequence). The CDR3 reads CSARTDASYNEQFF. The DNA of the CDR3 is TGCAGTGCCAGGACTGACGCATCCTACAATGAGCAGTTCTTC.